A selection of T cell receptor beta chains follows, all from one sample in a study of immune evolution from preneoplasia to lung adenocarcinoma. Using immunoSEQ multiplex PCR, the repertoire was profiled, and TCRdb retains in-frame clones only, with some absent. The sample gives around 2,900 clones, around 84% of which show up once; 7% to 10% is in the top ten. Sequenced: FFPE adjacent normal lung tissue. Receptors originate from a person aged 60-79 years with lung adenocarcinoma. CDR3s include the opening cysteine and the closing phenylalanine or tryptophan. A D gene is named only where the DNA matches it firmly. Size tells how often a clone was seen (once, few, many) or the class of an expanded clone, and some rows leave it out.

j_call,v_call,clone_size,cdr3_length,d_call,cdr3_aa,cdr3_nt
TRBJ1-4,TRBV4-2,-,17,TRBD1,CASSQEGSGGGYEKLFF,TGTGCCAGCAGCCAAGAAGGGTCAGGGGGCGGATACGAAAAACTGTTTTTT
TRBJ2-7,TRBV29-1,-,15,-,CSVEDPTGRTYEQYF,TGCAGCGTTGAAGACCCGACAGGCAGGACCTACGAGCAGTACTTC
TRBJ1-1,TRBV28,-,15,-,CASSSLYRAPLVAFF,TGTGCCAGCAGTTCCCTCTACAGGGCCCCTCTAGTAGCTTTCTTT
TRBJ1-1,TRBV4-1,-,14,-,CASSQSSLNTEAFF,TGCGCCAGCAGCCAATCCTCCCTCAACACTGAAGCTTTCTTT
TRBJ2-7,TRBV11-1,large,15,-,CASSFGPDTRNEQYF,TGTGCCAGCAGCTTCGGTCCGGACACGAGGAACGAGCAGTACTTC
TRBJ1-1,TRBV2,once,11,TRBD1,CASSQGARAFF,TGTGCCAGCAGTCAGGGGGCTAGGGCTTTCTTT
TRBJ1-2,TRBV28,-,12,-,CASTGQSYGYTF,TGTGCCAGCACCGGGCAGTCCTATGGCTACACCTTC
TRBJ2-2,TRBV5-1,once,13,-,CASSWAKSGELFF,TGCGCCAGCAGCTGGGCGAAATCCGGGGAGCTGTTTTTT
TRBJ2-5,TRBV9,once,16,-,CASSVVGSGPQETQYF,TGTGCCAGCAGCGTAGTAGGCAGCGGCCCACAAGAGACCCAGTACTTC
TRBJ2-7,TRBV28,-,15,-,CASSPLMGSHYEQYF,TGTGCCAGCAGTCCTCTTATGGGGTCCCACTACGAGCAGTACTTC
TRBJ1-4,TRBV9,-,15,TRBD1,CASSPRGATNEKLFF,TGTGCCAGCAGCCCCAGGGGGGCAACTAATGAAAAACTGTTTTTT
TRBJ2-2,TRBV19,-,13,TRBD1,CASGDSNTGELFF,TGTGCCAGTGGGGACAGCAACACCGGGGAGCTGTTTTTT
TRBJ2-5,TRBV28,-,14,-,CASSRKAFQETQYF,TGTGCCAGCAGTAGAAAAGCATTCCAAGAGACCCAGTACTTC
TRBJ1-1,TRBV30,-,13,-,CAWTLTVNTEAFF,TGTGCCTGGACCTTGACAGTGAACACTGAAGCTTTCTTT
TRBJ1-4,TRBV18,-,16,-,CASSPSSWRTNEKLFF,TGTGCCAGCTCACCATCGAGCTGGAGGACTAATGAAAAACTGTTTTTT
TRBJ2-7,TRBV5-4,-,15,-,CASSLGVSSVYEQYF,TGTGCCAGCAGCTTAGGTGTCTCTTCGGTGTACGAGCAGTACTTC
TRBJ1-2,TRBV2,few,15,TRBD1,CASSPTGVANYGYTF,TGTGCCAGCAGTCCGACAGGGGTGGCTAACTATGGCTACACCTTC
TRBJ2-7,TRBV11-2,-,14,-,CASSLGTGTNEQYF,TGTGCCAGCAGCTTAGGGACCGGGACAAACGAGCAGTACTTC
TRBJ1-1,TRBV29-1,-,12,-,CSGGASNTEAFF,TGCAGCGGGGGGGCTTCAAACACTGAAGCTTTCTTT
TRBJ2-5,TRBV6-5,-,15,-,CASSYEGTGQETQYF,TGTGCCAGCAGTTACGAAGGGACCGGTCAAGAGACCCAGTACTTC
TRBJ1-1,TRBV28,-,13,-,CASSFGQITEAFF,TGTGCCAGCAGTTTCGGACAGATCACTGAAGCTTTCTTT
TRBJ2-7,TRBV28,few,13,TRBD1,CASSPAPDRATFF,TGTGCCAGCAGCCCAGCCCCCGACAGGGCCACCTTCTTC